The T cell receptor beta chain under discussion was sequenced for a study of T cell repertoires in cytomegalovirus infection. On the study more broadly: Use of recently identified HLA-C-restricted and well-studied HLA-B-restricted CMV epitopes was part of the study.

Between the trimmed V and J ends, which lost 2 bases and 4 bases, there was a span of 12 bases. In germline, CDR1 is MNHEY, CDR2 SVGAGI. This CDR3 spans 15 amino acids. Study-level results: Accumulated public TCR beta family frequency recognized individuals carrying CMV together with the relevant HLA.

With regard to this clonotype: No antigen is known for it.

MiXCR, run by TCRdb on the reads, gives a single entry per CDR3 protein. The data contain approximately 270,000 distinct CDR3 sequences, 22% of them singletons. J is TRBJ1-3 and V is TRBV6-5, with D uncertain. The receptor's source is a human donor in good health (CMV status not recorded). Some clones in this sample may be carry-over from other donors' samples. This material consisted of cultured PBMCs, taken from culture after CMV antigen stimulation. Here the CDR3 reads CASSYLREDGNTIYF. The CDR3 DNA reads TGTGCCAGCAGTTACCTGAGGGAGGACGGAAACACCATATATTTT.